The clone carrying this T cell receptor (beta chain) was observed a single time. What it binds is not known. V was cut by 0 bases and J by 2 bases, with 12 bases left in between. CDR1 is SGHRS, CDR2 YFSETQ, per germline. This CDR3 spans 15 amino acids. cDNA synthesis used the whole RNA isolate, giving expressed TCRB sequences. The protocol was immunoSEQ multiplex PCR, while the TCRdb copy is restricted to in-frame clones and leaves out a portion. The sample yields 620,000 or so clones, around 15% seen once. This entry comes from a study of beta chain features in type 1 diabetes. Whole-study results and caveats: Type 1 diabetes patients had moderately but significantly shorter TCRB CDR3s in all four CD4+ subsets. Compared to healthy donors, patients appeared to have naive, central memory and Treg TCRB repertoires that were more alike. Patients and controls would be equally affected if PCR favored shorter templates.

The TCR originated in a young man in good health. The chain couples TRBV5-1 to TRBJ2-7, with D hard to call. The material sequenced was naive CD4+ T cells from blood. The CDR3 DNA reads TGCGCCAGCAGCTTGGAGTCCGGGCGGACCTACGAGCAGTACTTC. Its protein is CASSLESGRTYEQYF. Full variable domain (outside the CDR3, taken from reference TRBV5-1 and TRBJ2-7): KAGVTQTPRYLIKTRGQQVTLSCSPISGHRSVSWYQQTPGQGLQFLFEYFSETQRNKGNFPGRFSGRQFSNSRSEMNVSTLELGDSALYLCASSLESGRTYEQYFGPGTRLTVT.